This T cell receptor beta chain derives from a study of radiotherapy plus CTLA-4 blockade in lung cancer. For this clone: Its antigen remains unknown. Other DNA sequences within the sample encode an identical CDR3.

Using immunoSEQ multiplex PCR, the repertoire was profiled, and TCRdb retains in-frame clones only, with some absent. Of approximately 97,000 clones in the sample, roughly 80% were seen once. Whole-study results and caveats: Together with interferon-beta, which increased in serum after radiation, early dynamic changes in blood T cell clones were reportedly the best predictors of response.

The CDR3 length is 14 residues. V was clipped by 0 bases and J by 1 base, with 6 bases between them. CDR1 is SEHNR and CDR2 is FQNEAQ in the germline V gene (reference sequence). The chain uses TRBV7-9 and TRBJ1-1; tentative D call: TRBD1 (5 bases). This sample comprised peripheral blood, obtained from a patient treated with radiotherapy plus ipilimumab. The TCR was taken from a human donor with non-small cell lung cancer who had stable disease on radiotherapy plus ipilimumab. The DNA for the CDR3 is TGTGCCAGCAGCTTAGCGGGGGGGAACACTGAAGCTTTCTTT. Its translation: CASSLAGGNTEAFF.